The clone carrying this T cell receptor (beta chain) came up many times. What it binds is not known. This sample was taken from a study of response to subunit inactivated influenza vaccine. Study conclusions and caveats: Researchers suggested that each seasonal influenza vaccination recruits few new T cells.

Via MiXCR, TCRdb re-called the RT-PCR reads, giving one row per CDR3 protein. The top ten hold about 12% of the sample, which has about 520,000 distinct CDR3 sequences, approximately 7.2% seen once. This CDR3 contains 13 residues. V was pared by 5 bases and J by 5 bases, with 13 bases between. Germline V gives CDR1 DFQATT, CDR2 SNEGSKA (reference sequence). The source is a man aged 45 to 75 who received an inactivated influenza vaccine. The chain couples TRBV20-1 to TRBJ2-1; D remains ambiguous. The specimen comprised PBMCs from blood, sampled 23 months after vaccination. The CDR3 bases are TGCAGTGCTTCCTCCGGTGGCCACAATGAGCAGTTCTTC. Protein product: CSASSGGHNEQFF.